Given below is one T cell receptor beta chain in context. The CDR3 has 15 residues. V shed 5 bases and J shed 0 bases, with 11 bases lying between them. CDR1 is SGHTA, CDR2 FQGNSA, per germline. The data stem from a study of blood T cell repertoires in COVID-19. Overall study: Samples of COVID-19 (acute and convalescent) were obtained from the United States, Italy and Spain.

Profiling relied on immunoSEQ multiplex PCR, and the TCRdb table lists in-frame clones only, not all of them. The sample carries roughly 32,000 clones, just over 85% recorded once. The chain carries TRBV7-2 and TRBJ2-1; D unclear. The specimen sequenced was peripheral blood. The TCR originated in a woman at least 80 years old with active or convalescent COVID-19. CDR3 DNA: TGTGCCAGCAGCCCCGACCGGAGCTCCTACAATGAGCAGTTCTTC. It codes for CASSPDRSSYNEQFF.